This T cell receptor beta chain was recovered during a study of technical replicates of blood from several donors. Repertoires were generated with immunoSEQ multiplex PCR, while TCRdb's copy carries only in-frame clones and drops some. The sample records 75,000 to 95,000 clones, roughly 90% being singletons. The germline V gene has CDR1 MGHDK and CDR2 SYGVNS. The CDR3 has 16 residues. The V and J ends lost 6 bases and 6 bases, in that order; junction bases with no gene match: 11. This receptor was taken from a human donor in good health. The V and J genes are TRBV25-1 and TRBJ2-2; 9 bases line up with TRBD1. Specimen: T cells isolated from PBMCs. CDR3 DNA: TGTGCCAGCAGGGGACTGGACAGGGGAAGGGCCGGGGAGCTGTTTTTT. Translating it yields CASRGLDRGRAGELFF.